The 29 T cell receptor beta chains listed next were all sequenced from one sample in a study of cytomegalovirus exposure and HLA in healthy donors (TCRdb year 2017). Libraries came from the immunoSEQ multiplex PCR assay. For the multiplex PCR, a mixture combining 60 forward primers for TCR Vbeta segments and 13 reverse primers for TCR Jbeta segments was used. TCRdb stores this immuneACCESS table with in-frame sequences only. Part of the clones is absent; in the studies checked, under half of the shortfall reflects unresolved V genes, and no reason is known for the rest. The data table for this sample lists tens of thousands of clones. The ten most abundant clones make up 6.5% to 8% of the sample. The material sequenced was PBMCs. Source of these receptors: a woman in her thirties or forties in good health and CMV-seronegative.

This chain uses TRBV4-2 with TRBJ1-1; 8 positions agree with TRBD1. From germline, CDR1 is LGHNA and CDR2 YNFKEQ. V dropped 4 bases and J dropped 11; count of bases not matched to a gene: 15. The CDR3 extends over 15 amino acids. DNA for the CDR3: TGTGCCAGCAGCCCGAGACAGGGGAAGTCTCCGGGGGCTTTCTTT. It translates to CASSPRQGKSPGAFF.

The V call is TRBV6-9, the J call TRBJ2-7, with 7 nucleotides matching TRBD1. CDR1 and CDR2 (germline): MNHGY, SVAAGI. The CDR3 spans 15 residues. This CDR3 reads CALKVGTVPSYEQYF. The CDR3 DNA follows: TGTGCGCTCAAAGTGGGGACAGTTCCGTCCTACGAGCAGTACTTC.

V gene TRBV5-8 combines with J gene TRBJ1-6, with a possible D match to TRBD1 (6 bases). The V and J ends lost 6 bases and 3 bases respectively, with 10 bases between them. Germline V lookup: CDR1 SGHTS, CDR2 YDEGEE. This CDR3 spans 14 amino acids. The CDR3 loop reads CASIRTVYNSPLHF. Written as DNA, the CDR3 is TGTGCCAGCATCCGGACAGTCTATAATTCACCCCTCCACTTT.

The J gene is TRBJ2-1, the V gene TRBV7-6, with 8 bases that match TRBD2. V was clipped by 1 base and J by 6 bases; unmatched bases: 8. CDR1 SGHVS and CDR2 FNYEAQ come from the germline V gene. This CDR3 spans 16 amino acids. This CDR3 is CASSLVMASGLNEQFF. The CDR3 DNA sequence: TGTGCCAGCAGCTTAGTTATGGCTAGCGGGCTCAATGAGCAGTTCTTC.

This chain joins TRBV5-8 and TRBJ2-5; 7 bases are shared with TRBD2. This CDR3 spans 13 amino acids. The germline V gene encodes CDR1 SGHTS and CDR2 YDEGEE. Trimming took 2 bases from V and 5 from J; bases not matched to a gene: 3. The CDR3 DNA sequence: TGTGCCAGCAGCTTCCGGGAGGAGGAGACCCAGTACTTC. Residues: CASSFREEETQYF.

The genes are TRBV19 and TRBJ1-5; D gene uncertain. This CDR3 region has 17 residues. CDR1 and CDR2 (germline): LNHDA, SQIVND (reference sequence). Trimming took 5 bases from V and 0 from J, leaving 17 bases between them. DNA for the CDR3: TGTGCCAGTAGTCCGTCGGTGGTCATTTATAGCAATCAGCCCCAGCATTTT. The encoded protein is CASSPSVVIYSNQPQHF.

CDR3 loop: CASSQDPGQETQYF. CDR3 in DNA: TGTGCCAGCAGCCAAGATCCAGGCCAAGAGACCCAGTACTTC. The rearrangement joins TRBV4-2 to TRBJ2-5, with D uncertain. Germline lookup yields CDR1 LGHNA and CDR2 YNFKEQ. This CDR3 contains 14 residues. V was shortened by 0 bases and J by 1 base, with 6 bases between the two germline ends.

The chain couples TRBV18 to TRBJ2-1, with TRBD1 matching over 8 bases. The junction had 16 bases not matched to a gene; V was cut back by 8 bases and J by 7 bases. Germline CDR1 and CDR2: KGHSH and LQKENI. The CDR3 length is 16 residues. The CDR3 here is CASASGSTGVPNEQFF. In DNA, the CDR3 is TGTGCCAGCGCATCTGGATCGACAGGGGTCCCGAATGAGCAGTTCTTC.

The chain combines TRBV5-1 with TRBJ1-2; the match to TRBD1 covers 8 bases. The CDR3 has 15 residues. With 3 bases clipped from V and 2 bases from J, the junction kept 6 bases outside the gene matches. Germline loops: CDR1 SGHRS, CDR2 YFSETQ. Written as DNA, the CDR3 is TGCGCCAGCAGCTCCCCGGACAGGGCCAACTATGGCTACACCTTC. Protein sequence: CASSSPDRANYGYTF. The whole variable domain, filled in from reference TRBV5-1 and TRBJ1-2, reads KAGVTQTPRYLIKTRGQQVTLSCSPISGHRSVSWYQQTPGQGLQFLFEYFSETQRNKGNFPGRFSGRQFSNSRSEMNVSTLELGDSALYLCASSSPDRANYGYTFGSGTRLTVV.

Here the CDR3 reads CASSPWTEGTEAFF. The CDR3, as DNA: TGTGCCAGCAGCCCATGGACAGAGGGGACTGAAGCTTTCTTT. This chain joins TRBV9 and TRBJ1-1; D is perhaps TRBD1 (6 bases). The CDR3 loop spans 14 amino acids. Germline loops: CDR1 SGDLS, CDR2 YYNGEE. The V gene lost 4 bases and the J gene lost 5 bases, with 15 bases spanning the gap.

The chain uses TRBV28 and TRBJ1-2; TRBD1 is a possible D gene (5 bases). The CDR3 spans 15 residues. V dropped 5 bases and J dropped 11 bases, with 24 bases sitting between them. Germline CDR1 is MDHEN and CDR2 is SYDVKM. For the CDR3, the DNA is TGTGCCAGCAGTCCCAACGGGGGAGTCCTTATCGGGTACACCTTC. Translation: CASSPNGGVLIGYTF.

The chain is built from TRBV7-9 and TRBJ2-7; 10 bases agree with TRBD1. V trimming: 1 base; J trimming: 3 bases; junction bases outside the gene matches: 9. This CDR3 comprises 17 residues. CDR1 SEHNR and CDR2 FQNEAQ come from the germline V gene (reference sequence). DNA of the CDR3: TGTGCCAGCAGCTTAGGACAGGGGGCTATAACTAACTACGAGCAGTACTTC. Translating gives CASSLGQGAITNYEQYF.

The chain carries TRBV7-2 and TRBJ1-6, with D unclear. V was trimmed by 6 bases and J by 12 bases, leaving 15 bases between them. This CDR3 has 13 amino acids. CDR1 and CDR2 from the germline V gene are SGHTA and FQGNSA. The CDR3 sequence is CASRPTQAGPLHF. CDR3 nucleotide sequence: TGTGCCAGCAGGCCGACTCAGGCGGGACCCCTCCACTTT.

The chain combines TRBV4-1 with TRBJ2-3; 8 bases agree with TRBD2. J lost 2 bases, V lost 5 bases, and 9 bases had no gene match. This CDR3 spans 16 amino acids. Germline lookup yields CDR1 MGHRA and CDR2 YSYEKL. The CDR3 region has the DNA TGCGCCAGCAGCAGCCCGGGCGGGGGGACCACAGATACGCAGTATTTT. The encoded protein is CASSSPGGGTTDTQYF.

The chain uses TRBV18 and TRBJ2-5, with 13 bases identical to TRBD2. The CDR3 totals 18 residues. Looked up from germline, CDR1 is KGHSH and CDR2 is LQKENI. V shed 0 bases, J shed 7 bases, and the junction held 11 bases outside the gene matches. DNA for the CDR3: TGTGCCAGCTCACCACCCGGGCGGACTAGCGGGGGCCCTGTGACCCAGTACTTC. It specifies CASSPPGRTSGGPVTQYF.

The J gene is TRBJ2-5, the V gene TRBV11-1; TRBD2 is a possible D gene (6 bases). Trimming removed 6 bases from V and 2 bases from J, with 10 bases in between. In germline, CDR1 is SGHAT, CDR2 FQDESV (reference sequence). This CDR3 has 13 residues. The chain's CDR3 is CASSWGEQETQYF. The CDR3 coding sequence is TGTGCCAGCAGTTGGGGGGAGCAAGAGACCCAGTACTTC.

The chain has TRBV7-9 and TRBJ1-2, with D unclear. The V end lost 5 bases, the J end lost 4 bases, and 26 bases lay between the germline ends. Germline lookup yields CDR1 SEHNR and CDR2 FQNEAQ (reference sequence). The CDR3 extends over 18 amino acids. This CDR3 is CASSASGGETRTAYGYTF. The CDR3 region has the DNA TGTGCCAGCAGCGCTAGCGGTGGGGAGACAAGGACCGCCTATGGCTACACCTTC.

The chain has TRBV4-3 and TRBJ2-3, with TRBD2 matching over 7 bases. Germline V gene sequence: CDR1 LGHNA, CDR2 YSLEER. V was pared by 0 bases and J by 1 base, with 13 bases of the junction left unmatched. This CDR3 is built from 19 residues. CDR3 coding DNA: TGCGCCAGCAGCCAAGATGGCCCCCAGCGGGACCTGGGCACAGATACGCAGTATTTT. Amino acids: CASSQDGPQRDLGTDTQYF.

This rearrangement joins TRBV7-9 to TRBJ2-7; a weak D match, TRBD1 (6 bases). The V gene's germline CDR1 is SEHNR and CDR2 FQNEAQ (reference sequence). The CDR3 spans 15 residues. Between the trimmed V and J ends, which lost 5 bases and 6 bases, there was a span of 20 bases. Here the CDR3 DNA reads TGTGCCAGCAGCCCGCCCGCCGGGACAATAGTCGAGCAGTACTTC. Its protein product is CASSPPAGTIVEQYF.

In the case of this clone: Other DNA sequences within the sample encode an identical CDR3. This chain uses TRBV28 with TRBJ1-2; 8 bases map to TRBD1. Trimming cost V 2 bases and J 4 bases; bases outside gene matches: 0. CDR3 length equals 13 residues. Germline CDR1 and CDR2: MDHEN and SYDVKM. The CDR3 DNA reads TGTGCCAGCAGTTTACAGGGGGCCTATGGCTACACCTTC. This codes for CASSLQGAYGYTF.

This chain joins TRBV29-1 and TRBJ2-1; 8 nucleotides match TRBD2. Losses at the gene ends were 5 bases for V and 5 bases for J; bases not matched to a gene: 11. Germline CDR1 SQVTM, CDR2 ANQGSEA. There are 15 residues in the CDR3. CDR3 DNA: TGCAGCGTTCAAAGGGCTAGCGGGTCTAACAATGAGCAGTTCTTC. Translated: CSVQRASGSNNEQFF.

The V and J genes are TRBV30 and TRBJ2-3; D call uncertain. This CDR3 is built from 11 residues. The V end was cut by 2 bases, the J end by 4 bases, with 4 bases between. Germline CDR1 is GTSNPN and CDR2 is SVGIG (reference sequence). The CDR3 reads CAWSTADTQYF. In DNA form, the CDR3 reads TGTGCCTGGAGTACTGCAGATACGCAGTATTTT.

The chain employs TRBV4-2 and TRBJ2-2, with D possibly TRBD2 on 6 matching bases. Germline values: CDR1 LGHNA, CDR2 YNFKEQ. V lost 1 base and J lost 1, with 19 bases in between. The CDR3 has 19 amino acids. CDR3 loop: CASSQGTGGLLLNTGELFF. The CDR3 region has the DNA TGTGCCAGCAGCCAAGGTACCGGTGGACTACTCTTGAACACCGGGGAGCTGTTTTTT.

Concerning this clone itself: At one end, the junction sequence differs from germline, possibly due to a read error. The V gene is TRBV20-1, the J gene TRBJ1-1; D remains ambiguous. This CDR3 spans 10 amino acids. Germline CDR1 is DFQATT and CDR2 is SNEGSKA (reference sequence). CDR3 amino acids: CSARDRRAIF. DNA of the CDR3: TGCAGTGCTAGAGATCGGAGGGCAATCTTT.

The chain couples TRBV7-9 to TRBJ1-4; perhaps TRBD1 as D (5 bases). The CDR3 contains 16 residues. The V end lost 4 bases, the J end lost 0 bases, and 12 bases lay between the germline ends. Germline CDR1 reads SEHNR; CDR2 reads FQNEAQ (reference sequence). CDR3 coding DNA: TGTGCCAGCAGCTCCCCGACAGCTGCAACTAATGAAAAACTGTTTTTT. The encoded protein is CASSSPTAATNEKLFF.

This chain connects TRBV28 to TRBJ1-2, with D possibly being TRBD1 (5 bases). The V and J ends lost 5 bases and 4 bases respectively, with 14 bases between them. The CDR3 sequence is 14 residues long. In germline, CDR1 is MDHEN, CDR2 SYDVKM. The CDR3 is CASSPTGTGYGYTF. CDR3 DNA sequence: TGTGCCAGCAGTCCAACAGGCACGGGCTATGGCTACACCTTC.

In DNA, the CDR3 is TGTGCCAGCTCCCCGGACAGGGGAGGCTACACCTTC. As protein: CASSPDRGGYTF. The gene calls are TRBV18 and TRBJ1-2; 9 bases map to TRBD1. This CDR3 comprises 12 residues. Germline CDR1 reads KGHSH; CDR2 reads LQKENI. V lost 6 bases, J lost 8 bases, and 4 bases stayed unmatched.

V usage is TRBV4-2 and J usage is TRBJ2-1, with 11 bases fitting TRBD2. The CDR3 covers 17 residues. The V segment lost 1 base and the J segment 5 bases; nucleotides outside the gene matches: 7. Looked up from germline, CDR1 is LGHNA and CDR2 is YNFKEQ. CDR3 in DNA: TGTGCCAGCAGCCAAGGTCTAGCGGGGGGCCCGGACAATGAGCAGTTCTTC. Amino acid sequence: CASSQGLAGGPDNEQFF.

The chain is built from TRBV7-9 and TRBJ2-1; 7 nucleotides line up with TRBD2. The germline V gene has CDR1 SEHNR and CDR2 FQNEAQ (reference sequence). The CDR3 consists of 14 residues. With 5 bases clipped from V and 9 bases from J, the junction kept 10 bases outside the gene matches. CDR3 region: CASSLRLARGEQFF. The CDR3, as DNA: TGTGCCAGCAGCCTTAGACTAGCACGGGGTGAGCAGTTCTTC.